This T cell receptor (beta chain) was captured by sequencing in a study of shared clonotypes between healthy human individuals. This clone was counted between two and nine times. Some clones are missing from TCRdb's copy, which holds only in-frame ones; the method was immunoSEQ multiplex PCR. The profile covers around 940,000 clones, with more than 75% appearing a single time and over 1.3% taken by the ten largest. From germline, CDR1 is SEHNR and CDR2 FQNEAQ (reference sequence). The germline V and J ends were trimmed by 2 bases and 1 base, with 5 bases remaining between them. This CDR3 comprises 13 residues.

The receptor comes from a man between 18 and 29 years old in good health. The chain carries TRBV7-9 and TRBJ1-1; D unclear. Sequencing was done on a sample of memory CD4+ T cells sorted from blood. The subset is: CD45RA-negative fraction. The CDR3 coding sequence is TGTGCCAGCAGCTTAACAGAGAACACTGAAGCTTTCTTT. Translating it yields CASSLTENTEAFF.